One and the same sample provided the 10 T cell receptor beta chains below, sequenced in a study of blood T cell repertoires in COVID-19. Assay: immunoSEQ multiplex PCR; the TCRdb copy retains only in-frame clones and omits some. The table records a few hundred thousand clones, 85% to 90% of them present only once. Sequencing input: PBMCs or T cells enriched from blood (not recorded which). Receptors were obtained from a man aged 18 to 35 who had recovered from COVID-19.

The CDR3 loop reads CASSVGNSPTRGETQYF. The CDR3 bases are TGTGCCAGCAGCGTAGGTAATAGCCCAACGAGAGGGGAGACCCAGTACTTC. The rearrangement joins TRBV9 to TRBJ2-5, with D perhaps TRBD2 (5 bases). Germline CDR1 is SGDLS and CDR2 is YYNGEE. Trimming removed 0 bases from V and 5 bases from J, with 20 bases in between. CDR3 length equals 17 residues.

The J gene is TRBJ1-2, the V gene TRBV7-2; D is unresolved. The CDR3 covers 11 residues. The germline CDR1 and CDR2 sequences are SGHTA and FQGNSA. The V gene lost 9 bases and the J gene lost 2 bases, with 7 bases spanning the gap. The CDR3 coding sequence is TGTGCCAGAGCGGGAAACTATGGCTACACCTTC. Translated: CARAGNYGYTF.

V usage is TRBV5-1 and J usage is TRBJ1-6; the D gene is possibly TRBD1 (5 bases). Germline lookup yields CDR1 SGHRS and CDR2 YFSETQ. The CDR3 contains 16 residues. The V end lost 3 bases, the J end lost 3 bases, and 13 bases lay between the germline ends. CDR3 DNA sequence: TGCGCCAGCAGCTATGCAGTGACAGACTATAATTCACCCCTCCACTTT. Translating it yields CASSYAVTDYNSPLHF.

Only a few counts were recorded for this clone. The V and J genes are TRBV28 and TRBJ2-7; tentatively, D is TRBD1 (6 bases). Trimming pared 6 bases from V and 0 bases from J, leaving 18 bases between. This CDR3 has 16 residues. Germline CDR1 reads MDHEN; CDR2 reads SYDVKM. The CDR3, as DNA: TGTGCCAGCAGACTCTCGACAGGTGGGAGCTCCTACGAGCAGTACTTC. It codes for CASRLSTGGSSYEQYF.

The gene calls are TRBV5-4 and TRBJ2-2; 7 bases line up with TRBD1. This CDR3 has 15 amino acids. Per the germline V gene, CDR1 is SGHNT and CDR2 is YYREEE (reference sequence). J gave up 2 bases and V 6 bases, and 7 bases lay outside the gene matches. This CDR3 reads CASTPRDSNTGELFF. CDR3 DNA sequence: TGTGCCAGCACCCCCCGGGACAGTAACACCGGGGAGCTGTTTTTT. The complete variable domain, with remaining parts taken from reference TRBV5-4 and TRBJ2-2, reads ETGVTQSPTHLIKTRGQQVTLRCSSQSGHNTVSWYQQALGQGPQFIFQYYREEENGRGNFPPRFSGLQFPNYSSELNVNALELDDSALYLCASTPRDSNTGELFFGEGSRLTVL.

The V call is TRBV5-1, the J call TRBJ2-5; D not resolved. CDR3 length: 12 amino acids. CDR1 SGHRS and CDR2 YFSETQ come from the germline V gene. The V gene lost 7 bases and the J gene lost 2 bases, with 9 bases spanning the gap. The CDR3: CASGGGQETQYF. CDR3 coding DNA: TGCGCCAGCGGCGGCGGTCAAGAGACCCAGTACTTC.

V gene TRBV25-1 combines with J gene TRBJ2-5; 8 bases match TRBD2. V lost 7 bases to trimming and J lost 2 bases; unmatched junction nucleotides: 9. The CDR3 covers 15 residues. Germline assignment: CDR1 MGHDK and CDR2 SYGVNS. The CDR3 loop reads CASKVSGAHQETQYF. Written as DNA, the CDR3 is TGTGCCAGCAAGGTTAGCGGGGCTCATCAAGAGACCCAGTACTTC.

This chain uses TRBV5-1 with TRBJ2-1, with 7 positions matching TRBD1. The CDR3 is 16 amino acids. The junction had 9 bases not matched to a gene; V was cut back by 3 bases and J by 3 bases. CDR1 SGHRS and CDR2 YFSETQ come from the germline V gene. CDR3 sequence (DNA): TGCGCCAGCAGCTCGACAGGGCAGGGTTTCTACAATGAGCAGTTCTTC. Translation gives CASSSTGQGFYNEQFF.

This CDR3 reads CASRVREFGNEQFF. The CDR3 region has the DNA TGTGCCAGTAGGGTACGGGAGTTCGGCAATGAGCAGTTCTTC. The chain uses TRBV19 and TRBJ2-1; maybe TRBD2 (6 bases). V lost 6 bases to trimming and J lost 6 bases, with 15 bases between them. This CDR3 has 14 residues. Germline V gene lookup returns CDR1 LNHDA and CDR2 SQIVND (reference sequence).

This chain joins TRBV27 and TRBJ2-1; D is unclear. Germline V CDR1 and CDR2: MNHEY, SMNVEV (reference sequence). Between the trimmed V and J ends, which lost 3 bases and 2 bases, there was a span of 5 bases. This CDR3 region has 13 residues. The CDR3 coding sequence is TGTGCCAGCAGTTTCGGAGCCTACAATGAGCAGTTCTTC. Translating it yields CASSFGAYNEQFF.